The sequence of this T cell receptor (beta chain) was determined in a study of tumor-infiltrating lymphocytes in primary liver carcinoma. For this clonotype: The junction departs from germline at one end; a sequencing error may be responsible.

Taking about 20-31 mg of unsorted bulk tissue, the authors co-extracted RNA and DNA. Looked up from germline, CDR1 is KGHSH and CDR2 is LQKENI. This CDR3 is built from 16 residues. The researchers produced TCR beta cDNA from roughly 500 ng total RNA with a constant-region primer. Library construction for TCR beta comprised three nested multiplex PCR rounds performed with slightly modified ARM-PCR. TRBV1-TRBV30 forward primers and a C-beta reverse primer were used in the first two PCR rounds, which each ran for approximately 11 cycles. TCRdb processed the multiplex PCR reads anew with MiXCR; each CDR3 protein has one entry. This table holds roughly 100,000 distinct CDR3 sequences, roughly 80% found once.

The receptor was derived from a man aged 35-49 years with primary liver carcinoma and hepatitis B virus infection. This chain joins TRBV18 and TRBJ2-2; 7 bases align to TRBD2. The sequenced sample was liver tumor tissue from sampling region 3. As to subset: tumor region T3, left-lateral pole. The CDR3 loop reads CASSPSQDPGSGELFF. CDR3 coding DNA: TGTGCCAGCTCACCCTCACAGGACCCCGGGAGCGGGGAGCTGTTTTTC.